This T cell receptor beta chain derives from a study of siplizumab effects on memory and regulatory T cells. Findings of the study overall: Proliferating Tregs taken from siplizumab cultures were not shown to have a confirmed suppressive function. Sequences below about 10^-5 frequency were poorly captured, and few alloreactive clones mapped to unstimulated subsets. Reactions containing siplizumab showed mappable alloreactive CD4+ clones averaging 68.8% Treg-derived, versus about 27% in controls.

The study assayed about 10^5 TCR templates per sample. Repertoires were generated with immunoSEQ multiplex PCR, while TCRdb's copy carries only in-frame clones and drops some. The data contain 98,000 or so clones, over 90% of them seen just once; the ten biggest clones take up 0.55% to 0.7%. This clone was seen once. The antigen remains unidentified. Germline assignment: CDR1 MNHEY and CDR2 SMNVEV (reference sequence). The ends lost 5 bases at V and 3 bases at J; junction bases unmatched: 12. This CDR3 comprises 16 residues. The sequenced sample consisted of Tregs sorted from blood. The receptor's source is a human donor in good health. The J gene is TRBJ2-7, the V gene TRBV27, with TRBD1 identical over 8 bases. CDR3 in amino acids: CASSPRQGIRDYEQYF. CDR3 DNA: TGTGCCAGCAGTCCCAGACAGGGGATTAGAGACTACGAGCAGTACTTC.